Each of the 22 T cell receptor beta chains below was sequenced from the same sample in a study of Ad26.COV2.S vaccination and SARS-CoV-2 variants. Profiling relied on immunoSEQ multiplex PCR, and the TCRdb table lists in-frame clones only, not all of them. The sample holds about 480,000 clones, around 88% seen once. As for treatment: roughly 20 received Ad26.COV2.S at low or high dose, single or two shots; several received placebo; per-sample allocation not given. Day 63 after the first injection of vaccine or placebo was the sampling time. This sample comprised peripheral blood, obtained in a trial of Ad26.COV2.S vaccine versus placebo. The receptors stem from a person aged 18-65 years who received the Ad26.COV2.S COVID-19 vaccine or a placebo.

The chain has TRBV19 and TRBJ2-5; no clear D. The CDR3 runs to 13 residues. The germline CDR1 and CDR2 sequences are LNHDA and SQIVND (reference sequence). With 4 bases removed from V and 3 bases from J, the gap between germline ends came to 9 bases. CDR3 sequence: CASSTIIEETQYF. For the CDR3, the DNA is TGTGCCAGTAGTACTATCATTGAAGAGACCCAGTACTTC.

CDR3 DNA sequence: TGCAGCGTTGGGGGCAGGACCTATGGCTACACCTTC. Protein sequence: CSVGGRTYGYTF. The gene calls are TRBV29-1 and TRBJ1-2; tentative D call: TRBD1 (5 bases). In germline, CDR1 is SQVTM, CDR2 ANQGSEA. The length of the CDR3 is 12 residues. V dropped 4 bases and J dropped 4 bases, with 10 bases sitting between them.

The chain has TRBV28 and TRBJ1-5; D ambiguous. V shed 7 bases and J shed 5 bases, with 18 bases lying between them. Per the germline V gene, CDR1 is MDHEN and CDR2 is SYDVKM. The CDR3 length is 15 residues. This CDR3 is CASNRGLGTDQPQHF. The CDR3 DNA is TGTGCCAGCAATCGAGGGTTAGGTACAGATCAGCCCCAGCATTTT.

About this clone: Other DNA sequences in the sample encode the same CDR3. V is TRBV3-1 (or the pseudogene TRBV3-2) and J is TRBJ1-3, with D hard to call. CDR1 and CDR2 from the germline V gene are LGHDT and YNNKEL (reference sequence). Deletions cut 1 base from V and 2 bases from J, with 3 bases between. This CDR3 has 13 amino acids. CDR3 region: CASSQGPGNTIYF. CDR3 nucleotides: TGTGCCAGCAGCCAAGGCCCTGGAAACACCATATATTTT.

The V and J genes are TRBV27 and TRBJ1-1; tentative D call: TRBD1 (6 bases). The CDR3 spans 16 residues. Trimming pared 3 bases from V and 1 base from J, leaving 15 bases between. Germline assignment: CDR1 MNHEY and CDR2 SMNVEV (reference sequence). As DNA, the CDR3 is TGTGCCAGCAGTTTTTTAGGCCAGGGGCGGAACACTGAAGCTTTCTTT. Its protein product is CASSFLGQGRNTEAFF.

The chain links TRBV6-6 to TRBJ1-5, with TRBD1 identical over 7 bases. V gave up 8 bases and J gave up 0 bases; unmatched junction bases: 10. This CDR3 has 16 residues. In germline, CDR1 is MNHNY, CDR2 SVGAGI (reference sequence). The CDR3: CASSGTDLISNQPQHF. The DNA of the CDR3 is TGTGCCAGCTCCGGGACAGATTTAATTAGCAATCAGCCCCAGCATTTT.

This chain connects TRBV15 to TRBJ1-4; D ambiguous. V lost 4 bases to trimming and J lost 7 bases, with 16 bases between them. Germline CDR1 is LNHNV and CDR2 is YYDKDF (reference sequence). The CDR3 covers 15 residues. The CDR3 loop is CATSTVGNRGEKLFF. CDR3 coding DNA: TGTGCCACCAGCACGGTTGGGAATCGGGGTGAAAAACTGTTTTTT.

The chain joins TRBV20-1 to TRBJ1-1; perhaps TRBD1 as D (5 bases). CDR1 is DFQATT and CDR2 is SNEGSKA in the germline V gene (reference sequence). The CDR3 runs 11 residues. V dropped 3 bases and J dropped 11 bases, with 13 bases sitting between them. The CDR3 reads CSARSGGWAFF. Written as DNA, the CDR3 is TGCAGTGCTAGGAGCGGGGGGTGGGCTTTCTTT.

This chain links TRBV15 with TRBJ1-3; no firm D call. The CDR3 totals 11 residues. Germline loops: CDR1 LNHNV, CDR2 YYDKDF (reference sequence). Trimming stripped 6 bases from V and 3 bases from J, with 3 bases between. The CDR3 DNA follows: TGTGCCACCAGACTTGGAAACACCATATATTTT. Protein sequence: CATRLGNTIYF.

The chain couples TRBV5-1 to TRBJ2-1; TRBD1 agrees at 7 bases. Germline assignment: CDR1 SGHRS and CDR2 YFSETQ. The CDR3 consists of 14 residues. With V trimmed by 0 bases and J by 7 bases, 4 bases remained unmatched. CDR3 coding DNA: TGCGCCAGCAGCTTGGGGACACAGGGGAATGAGCAGTTCTTC. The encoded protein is CASSLGTQGNEQFF.

Here the CDR3 DNA reads TGTGCCAGCTCACCGAATCGGGGGGGCAATGAGCAGTTCTTC. This sequence encodes CASSPNRGGNEQFF. The chain combines TRBV18 with TRBJ2-1; 8 positions agree with TRBD2. J gave up 6 bases and V 3 bases, and 4 bases lay outside the gene matches. This CDR3 region has 14 residues. CDR1 KGHSH and CDR2 LQKENI come from the germline V gene.

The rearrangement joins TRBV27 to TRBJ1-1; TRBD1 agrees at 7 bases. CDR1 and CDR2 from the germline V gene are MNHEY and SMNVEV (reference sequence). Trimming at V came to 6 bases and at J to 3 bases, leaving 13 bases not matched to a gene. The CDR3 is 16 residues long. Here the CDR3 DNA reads TGTGCCAGCAGCCACAGCAGGGGGGGTCGGGACACTGAAGCTTTCTTT. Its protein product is CASSHSRGGRDTEAFF.

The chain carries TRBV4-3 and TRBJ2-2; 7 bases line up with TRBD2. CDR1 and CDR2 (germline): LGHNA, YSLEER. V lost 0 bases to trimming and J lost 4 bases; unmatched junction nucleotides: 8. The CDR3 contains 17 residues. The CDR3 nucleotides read TGCGCCAGCAGCCAAGATTTGCGGGAGTGGGGCACCGGGGAGCTGTTTTTT. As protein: CASSQDLREWGTGELFF.

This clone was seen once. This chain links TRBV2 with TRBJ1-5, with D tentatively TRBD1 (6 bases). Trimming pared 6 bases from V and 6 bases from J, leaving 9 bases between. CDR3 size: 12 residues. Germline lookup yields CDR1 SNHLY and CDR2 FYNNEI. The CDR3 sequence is CASRQGTQPQHF. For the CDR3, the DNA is TGTGCCAGCAGGCAGGGGACTCAGCCCCAGCATTTT.

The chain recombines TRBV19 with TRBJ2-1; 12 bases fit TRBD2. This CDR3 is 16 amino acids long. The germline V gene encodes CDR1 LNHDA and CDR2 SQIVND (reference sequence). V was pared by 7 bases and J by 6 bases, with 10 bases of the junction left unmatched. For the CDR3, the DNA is TGTGCCAGTACCTTTCTAGCGGGAGGGCCTGTCAATGAGCAGTTCTTC. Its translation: CASTFLAGGPVNEQFF.

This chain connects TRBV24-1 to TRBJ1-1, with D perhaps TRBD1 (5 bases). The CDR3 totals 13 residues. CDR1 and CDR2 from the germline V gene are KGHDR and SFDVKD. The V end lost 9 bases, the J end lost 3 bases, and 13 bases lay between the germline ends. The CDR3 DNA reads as TGTGCCACCCGTCAGGGCCGGTACACTGAAGCTTTCTTT. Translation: CATRQGRYTEAFF.

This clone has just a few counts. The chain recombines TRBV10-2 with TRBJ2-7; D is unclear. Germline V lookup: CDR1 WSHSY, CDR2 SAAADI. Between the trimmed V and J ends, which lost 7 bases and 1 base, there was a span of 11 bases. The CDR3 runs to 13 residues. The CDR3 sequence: CASKPTRSYEQYF. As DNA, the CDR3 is TGCGCCAGCAAACCAACTCGGTCCTACGAGCAGTACTTC.

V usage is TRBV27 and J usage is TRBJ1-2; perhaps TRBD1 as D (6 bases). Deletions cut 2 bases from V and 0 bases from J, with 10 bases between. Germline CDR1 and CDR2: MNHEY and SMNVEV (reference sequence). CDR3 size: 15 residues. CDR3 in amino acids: CASSLRGIANYGYTF. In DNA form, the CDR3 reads TGTGCCAGCAGTTTAAGGGGGATAGCTAACTATGGCTACACCTTC.

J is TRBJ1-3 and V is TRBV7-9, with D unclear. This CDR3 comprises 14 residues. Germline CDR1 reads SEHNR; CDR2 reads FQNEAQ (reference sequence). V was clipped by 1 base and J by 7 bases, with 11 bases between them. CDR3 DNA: TGTGCCAGCAGCTTAGTACACAAATTGAACACCATATATTTT. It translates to CASSLVHKLNTIYF.

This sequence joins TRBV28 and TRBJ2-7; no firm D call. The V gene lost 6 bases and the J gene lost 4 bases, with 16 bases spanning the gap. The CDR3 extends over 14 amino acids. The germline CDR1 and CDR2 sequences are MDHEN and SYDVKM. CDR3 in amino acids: CASSQDGWAYEQYF. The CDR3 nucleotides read TGTGCCAGCAGCCAGGACGGTTGGGCTTACGAGCAGTACTTC.

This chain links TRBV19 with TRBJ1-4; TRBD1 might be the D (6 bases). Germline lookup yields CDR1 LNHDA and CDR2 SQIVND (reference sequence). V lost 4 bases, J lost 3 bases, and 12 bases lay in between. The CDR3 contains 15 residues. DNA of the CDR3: TGTGCCAGTAGTAATACAGGGTCGTCTAATGAAAAACTGTTTTTT. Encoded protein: CASSNTGSSNEKLFF.

CDR3 region: CASSPPSRPRGTEAFF. The CDR3 DNA follows: TGTGCCAGCTCACCACCGTCCCGCCCCCGAGGAACTGAAGCTTTCTTT. This chain joins TRBV18 and TRBJ1-1, with D unclear. There are 16 residues in the CDR3. Germline V CDR1 and CDR2: KGHSH, LQKENI. V shed 0 bases and J shed 5 bases, with 16 bases lying between them.